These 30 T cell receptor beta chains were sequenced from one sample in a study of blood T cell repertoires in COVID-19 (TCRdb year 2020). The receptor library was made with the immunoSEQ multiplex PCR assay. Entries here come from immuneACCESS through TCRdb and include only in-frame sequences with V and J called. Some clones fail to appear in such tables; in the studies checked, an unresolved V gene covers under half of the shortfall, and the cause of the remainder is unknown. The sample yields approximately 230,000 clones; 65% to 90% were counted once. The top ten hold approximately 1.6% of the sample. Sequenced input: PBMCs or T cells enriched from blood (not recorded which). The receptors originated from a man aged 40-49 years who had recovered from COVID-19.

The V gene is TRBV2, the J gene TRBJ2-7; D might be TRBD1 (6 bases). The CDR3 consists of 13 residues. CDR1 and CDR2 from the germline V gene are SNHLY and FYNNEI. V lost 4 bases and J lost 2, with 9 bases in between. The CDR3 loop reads CASSVQGAYEQYF. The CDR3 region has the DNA TGTGCCAGCAGTGTACAGGGTGCCTACGAGCAGTACTTC.

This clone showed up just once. CDR3 region: CASSLRQGHEQYF. CDR3 in DNA: TGTGCCAGCAGTTTACGGCAGGGCCACGAGCAGTACTTC. This chain links TRBV27 with TRBJ2-7; D possibly corresponds to TRBD1 (5 bases). V was pared by 2 bases and J by 5 bases, with 10 bases between. The CDR3 totals 13 residues. Germline-derived CDR1 and CDR2 are MNHEY and SMNVEV (reference sequence).

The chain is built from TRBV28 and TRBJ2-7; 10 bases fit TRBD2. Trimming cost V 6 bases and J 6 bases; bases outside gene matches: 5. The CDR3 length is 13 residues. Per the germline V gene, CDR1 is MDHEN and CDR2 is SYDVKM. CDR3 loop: CASRAGGPLEQYF. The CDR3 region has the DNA TGTGCCAGCAGAGCGGGAGGGCCTCTCGAGCAGTACTTC.

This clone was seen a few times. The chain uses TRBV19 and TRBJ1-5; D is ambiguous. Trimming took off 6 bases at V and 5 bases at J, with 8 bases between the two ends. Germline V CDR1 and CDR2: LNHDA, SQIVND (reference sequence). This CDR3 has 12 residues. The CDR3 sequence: CASSGSYQPQHF. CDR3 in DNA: TGTGCCAGTAGCGGGAGTTATCAGCCCCAGCATTTT. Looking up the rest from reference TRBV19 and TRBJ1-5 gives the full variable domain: DGGITQSPKYLFRKEGQNVTLSCEQNLNHDAMYWYRQDPGQGLRLIYYSQIVNDFQKGDIAEGYSVSREKKESFPLTVTSAQKNPTAFYLCASSGSYQPQHFGDGTRLSIL.

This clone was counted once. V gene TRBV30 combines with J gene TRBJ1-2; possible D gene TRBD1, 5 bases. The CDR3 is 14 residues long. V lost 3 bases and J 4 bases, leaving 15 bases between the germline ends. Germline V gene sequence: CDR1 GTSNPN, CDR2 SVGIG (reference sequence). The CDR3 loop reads CAWSQITGSYGYTF. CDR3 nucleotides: TGTGCCTGGAGCCAGATTACAGGTAGCTATGGCTACACCTTC.

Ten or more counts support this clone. The chain's CDR3 is CASSLAGATATGNQPQHF. CDR3 sequence (DNA): TGTGCCAGCAGCTTGGCAGGGGCCACGGCGACGGGCAATCAGCCCCAGCATTTT. The rearrangement joins TRBV5-4 to TRBJ1-5, with a tentative D call TRBD1 (6 bases). Germline V gives CDR1 SGHNT, CDR2 YYREEE (reference sequence). This CDR3 comprises 18 residues. V was pared by 0 bases and J by 2 bases, with 18 bases between.

CDR3 sequence reads: CASGRGTSTDTQYF. CDR3 sequence (DNA): TGTGCCAGTGGGCGGGGGACTAGCACAGATACGCAGTATTTT. This chain links TRBV19 with TRBJ2-3, with TRBD2 matching over 7 bases. The germline V gene has CDR1 LNHDA and CDR2 SQIVND (reference sequence). With V trimmed by 8 bases and J by 0 bases, 5 bases remained unmatched. CDR3 length equals 14 residues.

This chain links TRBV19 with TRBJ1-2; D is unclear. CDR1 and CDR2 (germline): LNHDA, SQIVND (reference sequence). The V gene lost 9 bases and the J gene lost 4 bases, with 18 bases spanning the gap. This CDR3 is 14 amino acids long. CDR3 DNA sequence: TGTGCCAGCCTCCCTTCCTTGTTTTTCTATGGCTACACCTTC. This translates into CASLPSLFFYGYTF. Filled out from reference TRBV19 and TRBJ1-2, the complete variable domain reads DGGITQSPKYLFRKEGQNVTLSCEQNLNHDAMYWYRQDPGQGLRLIYYSQIVNDFQKGDIAEGYSVSREKKESFPLTVTSAQKNPTAFYLCASLPSLFFYGYTFGSGTRLTVV.

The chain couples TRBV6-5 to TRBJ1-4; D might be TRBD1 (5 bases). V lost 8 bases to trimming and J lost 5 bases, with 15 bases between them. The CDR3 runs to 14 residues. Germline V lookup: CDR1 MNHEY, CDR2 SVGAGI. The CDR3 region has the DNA TGTGCCAGCGCGGAGGGGACGCAGAATGAAAAACTGTTTTTT. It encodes CASAEGTQNEKLFF.

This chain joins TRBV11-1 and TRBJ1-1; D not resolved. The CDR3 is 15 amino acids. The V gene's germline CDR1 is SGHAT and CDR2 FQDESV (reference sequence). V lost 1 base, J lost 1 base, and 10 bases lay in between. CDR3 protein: CASSLGRRWNTEAFF. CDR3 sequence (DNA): TGTGCCAGCAGCTTAGGGAGAAGATGGAACACTGAAGCTTTCTTT.

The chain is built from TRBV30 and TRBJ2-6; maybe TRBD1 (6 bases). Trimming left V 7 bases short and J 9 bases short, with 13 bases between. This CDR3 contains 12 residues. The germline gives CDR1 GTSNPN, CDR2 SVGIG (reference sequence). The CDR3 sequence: CALTNRVNVLTF. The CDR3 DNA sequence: TGTGCCTTGACCAACAGGGTCAACGTCCTGACTTTC.

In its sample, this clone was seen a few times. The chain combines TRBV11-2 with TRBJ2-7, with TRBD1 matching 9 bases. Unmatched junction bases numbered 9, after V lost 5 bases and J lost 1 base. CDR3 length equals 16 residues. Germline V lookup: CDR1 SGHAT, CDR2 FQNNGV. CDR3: CASSHISGQGSYEQYF. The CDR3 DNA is TGTGCCAGCAGCCACATTTCCGGACAGGGGTCCTACGAGCAGTACTTC.

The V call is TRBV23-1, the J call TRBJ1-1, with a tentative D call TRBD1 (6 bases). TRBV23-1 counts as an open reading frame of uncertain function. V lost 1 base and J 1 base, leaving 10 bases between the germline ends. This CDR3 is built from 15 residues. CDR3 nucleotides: TGCGCCAGCAGTCAATTACAGGGAAGGAACACTGAAGCTTTCTTT. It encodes CASSQLQGRNTEAFF.

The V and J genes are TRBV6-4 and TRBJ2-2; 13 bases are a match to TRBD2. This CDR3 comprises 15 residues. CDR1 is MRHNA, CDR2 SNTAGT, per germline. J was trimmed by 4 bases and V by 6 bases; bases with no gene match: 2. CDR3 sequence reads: CASSGLAGATGELFF. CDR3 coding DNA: TGTGCCAGCAGCGGACTAGCGGGAGCCACCGGGGAGCTGTTTTTT.

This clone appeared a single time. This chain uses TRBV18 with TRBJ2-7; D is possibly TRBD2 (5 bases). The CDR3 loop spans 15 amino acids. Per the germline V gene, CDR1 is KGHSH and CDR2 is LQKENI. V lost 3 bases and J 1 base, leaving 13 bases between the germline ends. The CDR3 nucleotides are TGTGCCAGCTCACCCGGGGTTGGCAGTTCCTACGAGCAGTACTTC. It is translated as CASSPGVGSSYEQYF. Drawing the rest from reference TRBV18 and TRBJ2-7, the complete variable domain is NAGVMQNPRHLVRRRGQEARLRCSPMKGHSHVYWYRQLPEEGLKFMVYLQKENIIDESGMPKERFSAEFPKEGPSILRIQQVVRGDSAAYFCASSPGVGSSYEQYFGPGTRLTVT.

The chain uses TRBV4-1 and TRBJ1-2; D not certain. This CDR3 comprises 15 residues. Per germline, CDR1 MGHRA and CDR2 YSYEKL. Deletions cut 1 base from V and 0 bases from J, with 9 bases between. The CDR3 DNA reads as TGCGCCAGCAGCCAAGTGGCGGGAGCTAACTATGGCTACACCTTC. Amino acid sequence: CASSQVAGANYGYTF.

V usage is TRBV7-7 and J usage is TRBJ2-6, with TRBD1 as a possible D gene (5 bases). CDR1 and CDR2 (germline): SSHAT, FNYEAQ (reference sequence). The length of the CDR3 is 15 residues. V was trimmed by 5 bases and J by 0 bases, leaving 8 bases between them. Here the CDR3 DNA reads TGTGCCAGCAGCCCAGGGATCTCTGGGGCCAACGTCCTGACTTTC. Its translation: CASSPGISGANVLTF.

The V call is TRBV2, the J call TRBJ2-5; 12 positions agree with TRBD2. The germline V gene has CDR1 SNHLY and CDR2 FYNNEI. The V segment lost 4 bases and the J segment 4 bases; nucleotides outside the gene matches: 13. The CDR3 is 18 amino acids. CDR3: CASSGISALAGGGETQYF. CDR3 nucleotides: TGTGCCAGCAGTGGCATATCCGCACTAGCGGGAGGCGGAGAGACCCAGTACTTC.

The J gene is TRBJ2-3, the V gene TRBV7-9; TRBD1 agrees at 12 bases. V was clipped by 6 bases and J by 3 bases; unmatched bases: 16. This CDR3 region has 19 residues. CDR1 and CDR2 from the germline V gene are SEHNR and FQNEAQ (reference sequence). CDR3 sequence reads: CASRQILGWDRGLTDTQYF. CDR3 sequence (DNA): TGTGCCAGCAGGCAGATTTTAGGTTGGGACAGGGGGCTTACAGATACGCAGTATTTT.

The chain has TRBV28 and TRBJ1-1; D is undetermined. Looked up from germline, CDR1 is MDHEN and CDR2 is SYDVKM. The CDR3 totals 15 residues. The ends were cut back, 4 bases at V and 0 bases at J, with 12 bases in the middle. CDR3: CASSSMTHLNTEAFF. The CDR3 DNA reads TGTGCCAGCAGTTCAATGACACATTTGAACACTGAAGCTTTCTTT.

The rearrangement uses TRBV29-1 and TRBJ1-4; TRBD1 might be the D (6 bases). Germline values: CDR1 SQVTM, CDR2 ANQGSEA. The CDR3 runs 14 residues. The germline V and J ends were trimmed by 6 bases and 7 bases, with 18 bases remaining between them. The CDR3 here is CSVVVGGRTEKLFF. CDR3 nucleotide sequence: TGCAGCGTCGTAGTGGGGGGGCGTACTGAAAAACTGTTTTTT.

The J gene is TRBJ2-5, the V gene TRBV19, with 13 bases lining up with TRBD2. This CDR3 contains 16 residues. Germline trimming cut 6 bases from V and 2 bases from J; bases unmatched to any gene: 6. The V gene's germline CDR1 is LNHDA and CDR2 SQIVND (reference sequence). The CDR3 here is CASRPLAGGRQETQYF. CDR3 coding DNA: TGTGCCAGTAGACCACTAGCGGGGGGGCGACAAGAGACCCAGTACTTC.

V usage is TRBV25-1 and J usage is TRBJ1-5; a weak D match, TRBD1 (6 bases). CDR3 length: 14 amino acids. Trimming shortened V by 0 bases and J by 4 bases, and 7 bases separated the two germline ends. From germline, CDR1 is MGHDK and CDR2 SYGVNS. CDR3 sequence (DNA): TGTGCCAGCAGTGAATACGGGACAAATCAGCCCCAGCATTTT. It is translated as CASSEYGTNQPQHF. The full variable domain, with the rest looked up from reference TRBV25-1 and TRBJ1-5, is EADIYQTPRYLVIGTGKKITLECSQTMGHDKMYWYQQDPGMELHLIHYSYGVNSTEKGDLSSESTVSRIRTEHFPLTLESARPSHTSQYLCASSEYGTNQPQHFGDGTRLSIL.

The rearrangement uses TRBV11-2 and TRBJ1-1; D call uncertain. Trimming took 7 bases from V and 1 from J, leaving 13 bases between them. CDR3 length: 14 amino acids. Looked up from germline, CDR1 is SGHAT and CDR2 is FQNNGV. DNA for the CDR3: TGTGCCAGCACCCCAGGTAACAGGAACACTGAAGCTTTCTTT. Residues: CASTPGNRNTEAFF.

The CDR3 here is CASSIDRDSYGYTF. As DNA, the CDR3 is TGTGCCAGTAGTATAGACCGGGACAGCTATGGCTACACCTTC. The V call is TRBV19, the J call TRBJ1-2; TRBD1 matches 7 bases. Germline CDR1 reads LNHDA; CDR2 reads SQIVND (reference sequence). CDR3 length: 14 residues. V dropped 0 bases and J dropped 4; count of bases not matched to a gene: 2. Complete variable domain (other parts from reference TRBV19 and TRBJ1-2): DGGITQSPKYLFRKEGQNVTLSCEQNLNHDAMYWYRQDPGQGLRLIYYSQIVNDFQKGDIAEGYSVSREKKESFPLTVTSAQKNPTAFYLCASSIDRDSYGYTFGSGTRLTVV.

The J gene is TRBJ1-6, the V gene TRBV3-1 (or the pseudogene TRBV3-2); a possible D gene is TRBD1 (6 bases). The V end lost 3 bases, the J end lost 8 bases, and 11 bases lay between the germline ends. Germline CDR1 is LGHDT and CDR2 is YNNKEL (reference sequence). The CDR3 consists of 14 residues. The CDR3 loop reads CASSHEGVHSPLHF. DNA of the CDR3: TGTGCCAGCAGCCATGAGGGGGTGCATTCACCCCTCCACTTT.

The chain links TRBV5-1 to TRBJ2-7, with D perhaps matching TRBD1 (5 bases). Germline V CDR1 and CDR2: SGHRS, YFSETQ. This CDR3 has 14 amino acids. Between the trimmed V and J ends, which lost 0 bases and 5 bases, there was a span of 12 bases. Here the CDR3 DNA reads TGCGCCAGCAGCTTGGAAACAGGTCCCAACGAGCAGTACTTC. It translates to CASSLETGPNEQYF. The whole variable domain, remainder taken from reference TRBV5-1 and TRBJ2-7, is KAGVTQTPRYLIKTRGQQVTLSCSPISGHRSVSWYQQTPGQGLQFLFEYFSETQRNKGNFPGRFSGRQFSNSRSEMNVSTLELGDSALYLCASSLETGPNEQYFGPGTRLTVT.

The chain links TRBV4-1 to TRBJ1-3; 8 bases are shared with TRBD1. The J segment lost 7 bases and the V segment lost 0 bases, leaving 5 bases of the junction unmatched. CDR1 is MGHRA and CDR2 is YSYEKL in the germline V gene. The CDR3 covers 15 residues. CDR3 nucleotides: TGCGCCAGCAGCCAAGACGGCCAGGGGGCGAACACCATATATTTT. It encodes CASSQDGQGANTIYF.

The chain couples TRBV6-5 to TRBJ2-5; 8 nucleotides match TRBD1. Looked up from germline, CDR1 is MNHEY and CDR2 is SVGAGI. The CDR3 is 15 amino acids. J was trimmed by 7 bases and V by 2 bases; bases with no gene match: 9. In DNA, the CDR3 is TGTGCCAGCAGTTACCTAGGACAGGGATTTGTGACCCAGTACTTC. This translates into CASSYLGQGFVTQYF.

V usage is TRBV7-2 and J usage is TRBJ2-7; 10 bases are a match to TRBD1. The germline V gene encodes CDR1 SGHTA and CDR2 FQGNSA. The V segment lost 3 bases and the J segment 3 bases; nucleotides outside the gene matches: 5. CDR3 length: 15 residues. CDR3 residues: CASSFTRDRGYEQYF. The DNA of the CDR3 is TGTGCCAGCAGCTTTACCCGGGACAGGGGCTACGAGCAGTACTTC.